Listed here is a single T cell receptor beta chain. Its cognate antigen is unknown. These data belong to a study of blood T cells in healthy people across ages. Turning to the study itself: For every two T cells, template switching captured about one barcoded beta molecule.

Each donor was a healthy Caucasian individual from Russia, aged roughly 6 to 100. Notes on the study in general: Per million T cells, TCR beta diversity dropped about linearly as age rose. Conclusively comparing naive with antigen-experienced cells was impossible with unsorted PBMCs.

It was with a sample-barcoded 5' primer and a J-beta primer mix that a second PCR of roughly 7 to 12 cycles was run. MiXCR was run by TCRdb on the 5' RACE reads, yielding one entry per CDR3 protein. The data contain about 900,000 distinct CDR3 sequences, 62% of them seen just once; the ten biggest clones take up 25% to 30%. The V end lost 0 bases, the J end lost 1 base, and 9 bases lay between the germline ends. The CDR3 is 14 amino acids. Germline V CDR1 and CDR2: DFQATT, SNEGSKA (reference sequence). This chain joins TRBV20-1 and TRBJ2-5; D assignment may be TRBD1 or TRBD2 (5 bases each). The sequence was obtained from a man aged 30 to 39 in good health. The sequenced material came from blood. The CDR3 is CSARDGTGQETQYF. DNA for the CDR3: TGCAGTGCTAGAGATGGGACGGGCCAAGAGACCCAGTACTTC.